This entry concerns a single T cell receptor beta chain. Its antigen is undetermined. This record belongs to a study of cytomegalovirus exposure and HLA in healthy donors. Study-wide results and caveats: In a later analysis, specific HLA alleles were associated with around 17,000 TCR beta sequences at a 0.05 false discovery rate. As was reported, the HLA-A and HLA-B alleles of most subjects were accurately predicted from TCR beta sequences. The authors later linked a missense DCLRE1C variant to TCR beta V- and J-gene trimming.

Primers for the PCR totalled 60 Vbeta and 13 Jbeta. Sequenced by immunoSEQ multiplex PCR; TCRdb stores in-frame clones only, minus some. Of some 140,000 clones detected, around 68% appear once; the ten largest clones hold around 2.3%. The junction had 6 bases not matched to a gene; V was cut back by 4 bases and J by 5 bases. Germline values: CDR1 SGHRS, CDR2 YFSETQ. The CDR3 is 13 amino acids. The sequence came from a man younger than 40 in good health and CMV-seronegative. The V call is TRBV5-1, the J call TRBJ2-7, with 7 bases identical to TRBD1. Sequencing was carried out using PBMCs. The CDR3 spells CASSATGNHEQYF. As DNA, the CDR3 is TGCGCCAGCAGCGCGACAGGGAATCACGAGCAGTACTTC.